Ten or more counts support the clone carrying this T cell receptor (beta chain). The sample is drawn from a study of blood T cell repertoires in COVID-19. Across the study: Specimens from acute and convalescent COVID-19 originated in the United States, Italy and Spain. Sources were T cells, B-cell-depleted T cells, or PBMCs; the material itself was cDNA or gDNA.

The participants were between roughly 18 and 89 years old and came from under 25 US areas. Study processing details: Reference gene primer amplification gave nucleated cell count estimates. Produced via immunoSEQ multiplex PCR; TCRdb's table is partial and in-frame only. V and J calls and clone size come straight from that table; D and trimming were deduced from the DNA. Found here are about 200,000 clones, less than 85% of them singletons; the top ten hold approximately 4.7%. The length of the CDR3 is 12 residues. Deletions cut 5 bases from V and 7 bases from J, with 11 bases between. CDR1 is SEHNR and CDR2 is FQNEAQ in the germline V gene (reference sequence).

The V and J genes are TRBV7-9 and TRBJ1-2; perhaps TRBD1 as D (5 bases). Sequences were obtained from PBMCs or T cells enriched from blood (not recorded which). This clonotype was obtained from a woman aged 55-75 years with acute COVID-19. CDR3 loop: CASSRRGPGYTF. As DNA, the CDR3 is TGTGCCAGCAGCCGAAGGGGTCCTGGCTACACCTTC.